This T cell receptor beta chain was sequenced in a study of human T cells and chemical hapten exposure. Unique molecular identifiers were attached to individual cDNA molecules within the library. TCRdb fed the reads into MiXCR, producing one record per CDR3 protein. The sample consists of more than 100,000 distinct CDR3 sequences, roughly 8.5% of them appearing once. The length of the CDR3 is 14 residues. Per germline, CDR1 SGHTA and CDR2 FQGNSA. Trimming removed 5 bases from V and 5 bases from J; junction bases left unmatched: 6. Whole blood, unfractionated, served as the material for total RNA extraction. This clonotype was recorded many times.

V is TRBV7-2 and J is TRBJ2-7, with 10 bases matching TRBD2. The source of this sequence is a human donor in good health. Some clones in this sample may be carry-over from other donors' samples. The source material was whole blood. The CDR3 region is CASSISGRIDEQYF. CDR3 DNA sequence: TGTGCCAGCAGCATTAGCGGGAGGATCGACGAGCAGTACTTC.